The TCR beta chain under discussion was sequenced for a study of blood T cell repertoires in COVID-19. About the research overall: Whether acute or convalescent, the COVID-19 samples came from the United States, Italy and Spain. Sample material is recorded as cDNA or gDNA derived from T cells, B-cell-depleted T cells, or PBMCs.

Germline-derived CDR1 and CDR2 are SGHTA and FQGTGA. The CDR3 sequence is 20 residues long. V lost 0 bases, J lost 0 bases, and 10 bases stayed unmatched. Source study methods: Amplification with reference gene primers provided the estimates of nucleated cell counts. Libraries were prepared by immunoSEQ multiplex PCR; TCRdb keeps only in-frame clonotypes and omits some of them. D and trimming come from the DNA, and the V and J calls and clone size come from that table. Of some 400,000 clones in the sample, approximately 86% were seen once. The chain couples TRBV7-3 to TRBJ2-6; 8 bases agree with TRBD1. The sequence was collected from a human donor in a cohort sampled during active COVID-19. Input material: peripheral blood. The CDR3 region has the DNA TGTGCCAGCAGCTTAACCCCAGAGGGACAGGCCATCTCTGGGGCCAACGTCCTGACTTTC. Translation: CASSLTPEGQAISGANVLTF.